Below, one TCR beta chain is given with its context. Its target is not known. CDR3 length equals 17 residues. The germline CDR1 and CDR2 sequences are MDHEN and SYDVKM. V dropped 4 bases and J dropped 4; count of bases not matched to a gene: 15. This specimen belongs to a study of human T cells and chemical hapten exposure. Across the study: The upper back received 0.01% DPC by patch testing, with results read at 6 days. Findings of the study overall: There was no change with DPC sensitization in TCRs above 1 in 1000 frequency.

In the original workflow: With a range of roughly 23,224 to 690,600, the median per sample was around 96,000 TCRs. Each CDR3 protein gets one entry after TCRdb re-called the RACE reads with MiXCR. TCRdb, not the original authors, processed these V and J calls. The sample consists of under 200,000 distinct CDR3 sequences, roughly 26% of them appearing once. The time point denotes: patch test 3, about 24 weeks after DPC sensitization. Specified treatment: therapeutic diphenylcyclopropenone sensitization with weekly scalp DPC. The origin of this receptor is a woman aged 18-30 years with alopecia areata. Some clones in this sample may be carry-over from other donors' samples. Source: whole blood, taken in connection with sensitization to the hapten diphenylcyclopropenone (DPC). The chain employs TRBV28 and TRBJ2-7; 8 bases match TRBD2. CDR3 region: CASSSRTRSGRIYEQYF. In DNA form, the CDR3 reads TGTGCCAGCAGTTCCCGAACCCGAAGCGGGAGAATTTACGAGCAGTACTTC.